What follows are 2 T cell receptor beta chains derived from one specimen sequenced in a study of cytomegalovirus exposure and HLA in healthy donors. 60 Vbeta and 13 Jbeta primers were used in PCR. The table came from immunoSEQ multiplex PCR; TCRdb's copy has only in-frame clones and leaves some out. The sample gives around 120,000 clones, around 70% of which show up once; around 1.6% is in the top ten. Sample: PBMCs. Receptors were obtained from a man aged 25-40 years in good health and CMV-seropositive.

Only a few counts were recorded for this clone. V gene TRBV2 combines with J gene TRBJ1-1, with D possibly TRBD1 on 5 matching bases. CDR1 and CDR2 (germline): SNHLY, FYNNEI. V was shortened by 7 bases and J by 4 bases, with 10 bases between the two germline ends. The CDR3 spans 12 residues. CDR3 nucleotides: TGTGCCAGCAATCCAGACAGCACTGAAGCTTTCTTT. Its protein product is CASNPDSTEAFF.

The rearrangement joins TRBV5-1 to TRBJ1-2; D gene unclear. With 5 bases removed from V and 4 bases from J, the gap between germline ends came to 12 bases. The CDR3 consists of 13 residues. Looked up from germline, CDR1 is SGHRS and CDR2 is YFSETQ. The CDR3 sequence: CASRNLASYGYTF. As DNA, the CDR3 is TGCGCCAGCAGGAATCTGGCTAGCTATGGCTACACCTTC.